The present T cell receptor beta chain was sequenced within a study of glioma-infiltrating T cells. V was shortened by 7 bases and J by 2 bases, with 8 bases between the two germline ends. CDR1 MNHEY and CDR2 SMNVEV come from the germline V gene (reference sequence). The CDR3 runs to 12 residues. TCR alpha and beta CDR3 regions were amplified from RNA using iRepertoire nested multiplex PCR. For one-step reverse transcription and amplification, 100-400 ng of tissue mRNA or PBMC total RNA was used. MiXCR, applied by TCRdb to the multiplex PCR reads, yields one record per CDR3 protein. The sample consists of some 100,000 distinct CDR3 sequences, less than 30% of them appearing once. Overall study results and limits: CDR3 overlap between tissue and blood was very small. Above-expected tissue-blood divergence occurred in all gliomas, most in low-grade ones.

This clonotype was seen at least ten times. The target antigen is unknown. This TCR derives from a human donor with low-grade glioma or glioblastoma, undergoing nonglioma brain surgery, or in good health (not recorded which). V and J are TRBV27 and TRBJ1-1, with D unresolved. Sequenced input: glioma tissue, nonneoplastic brain tissue, or PBMCs (not recorded which). Written as DNA, the CDR3 is TGTGCCAGCAAACACACCAACACTGAAGCTTTCTTT. Translation: CASKHTNTEAFF.